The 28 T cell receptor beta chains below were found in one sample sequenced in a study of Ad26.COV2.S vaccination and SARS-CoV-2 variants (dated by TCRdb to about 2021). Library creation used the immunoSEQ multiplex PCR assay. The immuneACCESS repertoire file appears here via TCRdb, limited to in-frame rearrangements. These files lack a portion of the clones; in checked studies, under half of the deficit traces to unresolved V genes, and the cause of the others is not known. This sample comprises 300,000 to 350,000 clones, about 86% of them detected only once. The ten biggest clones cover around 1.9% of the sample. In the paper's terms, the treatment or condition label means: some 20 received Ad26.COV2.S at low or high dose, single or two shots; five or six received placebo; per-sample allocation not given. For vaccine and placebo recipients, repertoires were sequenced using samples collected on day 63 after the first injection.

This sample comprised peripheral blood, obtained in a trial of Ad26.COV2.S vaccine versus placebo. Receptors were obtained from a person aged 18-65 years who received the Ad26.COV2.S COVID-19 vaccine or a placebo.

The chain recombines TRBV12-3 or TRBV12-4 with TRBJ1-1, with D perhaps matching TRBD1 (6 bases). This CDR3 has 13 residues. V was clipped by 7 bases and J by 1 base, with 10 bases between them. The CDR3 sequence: CASTKGGNTEAFF. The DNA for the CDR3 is TGTGCCAGCACCAAGGGGGGGAACACTGAAGCTTTCTTT.

The DNA for the CDR3 is TGCAGCGTTGCGTATGTGGGAGAGACCCAGTACTTC. It specifies CSVAYVGETQYF. V and J are TRBV29-1 and TRBJ2-5; no definite D call. Trimming took 4 bases from V and 4 from J, leaving 10 bases between them. The germline V gene has CDR1 SQVTM and CDR2 ANQGSEA. The CDR3 length is 12 residues.

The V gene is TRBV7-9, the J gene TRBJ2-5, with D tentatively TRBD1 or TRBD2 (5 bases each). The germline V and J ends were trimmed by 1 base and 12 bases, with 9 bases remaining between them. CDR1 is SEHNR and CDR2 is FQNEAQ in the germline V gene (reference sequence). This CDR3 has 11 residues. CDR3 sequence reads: CASSLDQGEYF. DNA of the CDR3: TGTGCCAGCAGCTTAGATCAGGGAGAGTACTTC.

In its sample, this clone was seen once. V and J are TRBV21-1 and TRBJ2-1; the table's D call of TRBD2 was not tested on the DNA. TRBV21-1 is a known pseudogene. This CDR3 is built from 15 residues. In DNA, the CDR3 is TGTGCCAGCAGCCTGATTGCGGGGGCCTACAATGAGCAGTTCTTC. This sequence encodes CASSLIAGAYNEQFF.

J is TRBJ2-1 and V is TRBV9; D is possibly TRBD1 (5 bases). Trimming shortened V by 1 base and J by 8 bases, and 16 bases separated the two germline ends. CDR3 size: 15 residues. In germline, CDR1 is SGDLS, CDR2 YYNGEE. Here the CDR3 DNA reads TGTGCCAGCAGCGTATCGGCAGGGAATTTACATGAGCAGTTCTTC. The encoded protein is CASSVSAGNLHEQFF.

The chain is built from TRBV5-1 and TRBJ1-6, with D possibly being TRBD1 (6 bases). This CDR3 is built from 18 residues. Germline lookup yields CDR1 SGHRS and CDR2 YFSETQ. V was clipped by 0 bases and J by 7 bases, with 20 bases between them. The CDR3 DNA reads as TGCGCCAGCAGCTTGGACTTACCCTGGACAGCTAGGAATTCACCCCTCCACTTT. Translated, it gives CASSLDLPWTARNSPLHF. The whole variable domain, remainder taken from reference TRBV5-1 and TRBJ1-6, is KAGVTQTPRYLIKTRGQQVTLSCSPISGHRSVSWYQQTPGQGLQFLFEYFSETQRNKGNFPGRFSGRQFSNSRSEMNVSTLELGDSALYLCASSLDLPWTARNSPLHFGNGTRLTVT.

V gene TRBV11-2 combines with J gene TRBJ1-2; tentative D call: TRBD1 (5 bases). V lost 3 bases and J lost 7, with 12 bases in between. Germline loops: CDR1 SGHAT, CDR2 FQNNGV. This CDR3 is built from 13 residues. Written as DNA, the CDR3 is TGTGCCAGCAGCTTTGGGGGGGATCTTGGCTACACCTTC. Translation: CASSFGGDLGYTF.

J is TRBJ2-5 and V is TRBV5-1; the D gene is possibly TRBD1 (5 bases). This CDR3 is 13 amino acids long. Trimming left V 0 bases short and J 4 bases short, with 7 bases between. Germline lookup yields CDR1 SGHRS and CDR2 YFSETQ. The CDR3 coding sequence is TGCGCCAGCAGCTTGGGACAGCGAGAGACCCAGTACTTC. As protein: CASSLGQRETQYF. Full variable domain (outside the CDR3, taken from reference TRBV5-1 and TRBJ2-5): KAGVTQTPRYLIKTRGQQVTLSCSPISGHRSVSWYQQTPGQGLQFLFEYFSETQRNKGNFPGRFSGRQFSNSRSEMNVSTLELGDSALYLCASSLGQRETQYFGPGTRLLVL.

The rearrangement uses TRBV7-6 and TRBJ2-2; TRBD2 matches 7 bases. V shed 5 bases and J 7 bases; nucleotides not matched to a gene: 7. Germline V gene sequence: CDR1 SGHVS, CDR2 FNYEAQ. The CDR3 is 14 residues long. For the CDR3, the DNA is TGTGCCAGCAGCGTAAGGGGAGGGGTCGGGGAGCTGTTTTTT. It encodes CASSVRGGVGELFF.

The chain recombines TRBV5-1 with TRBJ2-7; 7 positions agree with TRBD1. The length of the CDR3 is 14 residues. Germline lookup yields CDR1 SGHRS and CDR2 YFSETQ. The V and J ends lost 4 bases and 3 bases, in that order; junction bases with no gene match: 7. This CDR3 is CASSVGDRYYEQYF. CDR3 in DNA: TGCGCCAGCAGCGTGGGGGACAGATACTACGAGCAGTACTTC.

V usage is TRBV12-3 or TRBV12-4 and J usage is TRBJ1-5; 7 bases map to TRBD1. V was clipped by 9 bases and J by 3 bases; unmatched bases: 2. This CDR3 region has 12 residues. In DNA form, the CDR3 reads TGTGCCAGAGACAGGGTCAATCAGCCCCAGCATTTT. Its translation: CARDRVNQPQHF.

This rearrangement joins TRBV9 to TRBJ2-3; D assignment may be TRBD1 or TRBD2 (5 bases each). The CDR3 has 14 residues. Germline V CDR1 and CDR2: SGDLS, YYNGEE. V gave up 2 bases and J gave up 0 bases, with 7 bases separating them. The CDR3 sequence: CASSVRDSTDTQYF. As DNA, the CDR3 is TGTGCCAGCAGCGTGAGGGACAGCACAGATACGCAGTATTTT.

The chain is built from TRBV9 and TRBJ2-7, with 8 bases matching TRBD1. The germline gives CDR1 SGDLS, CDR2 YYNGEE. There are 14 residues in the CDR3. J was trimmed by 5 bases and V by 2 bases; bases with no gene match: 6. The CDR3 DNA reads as TGTGCCAGCAGCGTGGGACAGGTTAACAACGAGCAGTACTTC. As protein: CASSVGQVNNEQYF.

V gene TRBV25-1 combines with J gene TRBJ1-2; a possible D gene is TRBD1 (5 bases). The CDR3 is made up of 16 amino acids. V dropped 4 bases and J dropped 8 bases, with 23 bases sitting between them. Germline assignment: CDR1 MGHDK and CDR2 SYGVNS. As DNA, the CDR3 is TGTGCCAGCAGTGGGGTGGGGCTAGGGTCGTTTTACGGCTACACCTTC. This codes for CASSGVGLGSFYGYTF.

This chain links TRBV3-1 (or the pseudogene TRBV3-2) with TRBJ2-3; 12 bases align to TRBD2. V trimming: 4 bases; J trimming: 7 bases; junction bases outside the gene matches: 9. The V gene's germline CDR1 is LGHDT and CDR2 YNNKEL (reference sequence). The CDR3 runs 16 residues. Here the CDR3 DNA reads TGTGCCAGCAGCCTGACTAGCGGGGGATCAACAAATACGCAGTATTTT. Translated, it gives CASSLTSGGSTNTQYF.

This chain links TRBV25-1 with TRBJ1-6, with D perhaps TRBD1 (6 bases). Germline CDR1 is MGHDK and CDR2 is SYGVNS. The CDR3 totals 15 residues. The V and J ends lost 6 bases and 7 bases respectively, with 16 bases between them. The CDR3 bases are TGTGCCAGCAGCCGCGGGGGGGCTGGAAATTCACCCCTCCACTTT. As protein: CASSRGGAGNSPLHF.

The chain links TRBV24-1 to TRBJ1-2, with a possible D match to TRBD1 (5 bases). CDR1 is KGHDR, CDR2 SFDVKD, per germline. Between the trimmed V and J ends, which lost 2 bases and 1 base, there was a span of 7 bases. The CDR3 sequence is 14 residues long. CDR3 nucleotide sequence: TGTGCCACCAGTGATTGGGACCGTAACTATGGCTACACCTTC. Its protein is CATSDWDRNYGYTF.

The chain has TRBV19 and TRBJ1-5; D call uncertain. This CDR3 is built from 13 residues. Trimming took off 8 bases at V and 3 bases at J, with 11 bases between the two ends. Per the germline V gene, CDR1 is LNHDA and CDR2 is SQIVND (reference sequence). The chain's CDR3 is CASQARPNQPQHF. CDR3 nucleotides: TGTGCCAGTCAGGCCCGACCCAATCAGCCCCAGCATTTT.

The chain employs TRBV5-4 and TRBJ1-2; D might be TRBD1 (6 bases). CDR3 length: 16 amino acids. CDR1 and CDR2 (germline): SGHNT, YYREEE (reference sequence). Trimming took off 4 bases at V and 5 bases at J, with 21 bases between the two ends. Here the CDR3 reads CASSPVRGAQGYGYTF. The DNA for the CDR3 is TGTGCCAGCAGCCCCGTTCGGGGGGCGCAGGGATATGGCTACACCTTC.

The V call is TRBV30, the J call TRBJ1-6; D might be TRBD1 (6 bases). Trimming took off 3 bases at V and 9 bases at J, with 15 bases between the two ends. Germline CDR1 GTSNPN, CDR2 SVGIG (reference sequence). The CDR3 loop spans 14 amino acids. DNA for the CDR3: TGTGCCTGGAGCGGGGGCCGGGGTGGTTCACCCCTCCACTTT. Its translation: CAWSGGRGGSPLHF.

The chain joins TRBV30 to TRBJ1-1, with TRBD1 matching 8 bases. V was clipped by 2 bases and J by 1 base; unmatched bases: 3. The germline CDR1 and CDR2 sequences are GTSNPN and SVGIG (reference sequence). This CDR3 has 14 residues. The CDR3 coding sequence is TGTGCCTGGAGTCACAGGGGGGGGAACACTGAAGCTTTCTTT. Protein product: CAWSHRGGNTEAFF.

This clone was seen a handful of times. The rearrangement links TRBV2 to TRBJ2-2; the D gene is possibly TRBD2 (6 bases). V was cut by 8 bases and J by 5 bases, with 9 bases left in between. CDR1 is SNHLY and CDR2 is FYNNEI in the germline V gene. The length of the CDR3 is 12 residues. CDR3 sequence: CASGGDTGELFF. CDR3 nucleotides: TGTGCCAGCGGAGGGGATACCGGGGAGCTGTTTTTT. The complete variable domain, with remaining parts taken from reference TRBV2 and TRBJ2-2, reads EPEVTQTPSHQVTQMGQEVILRCVPISNHLYFYWYRQILGQKVEFLVSFYNNEISEKSEIFDDQFSVERPDGSNFTLKIRSTKLEDSAMYFCASGGDTGELFFGEGSRLTVL.

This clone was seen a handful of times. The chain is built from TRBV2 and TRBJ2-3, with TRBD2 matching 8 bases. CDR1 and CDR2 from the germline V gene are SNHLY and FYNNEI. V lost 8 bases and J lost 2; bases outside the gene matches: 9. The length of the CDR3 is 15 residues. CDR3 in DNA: TGTGCCAGCGGGGCTAGCGGGTCATTCACAGATACGCAGTATTTT. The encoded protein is CASGASGSFTDTQYF.

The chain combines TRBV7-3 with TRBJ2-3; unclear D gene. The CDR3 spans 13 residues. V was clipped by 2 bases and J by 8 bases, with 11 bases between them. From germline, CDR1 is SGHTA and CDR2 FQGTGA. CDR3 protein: CASSLGPSGTQYF. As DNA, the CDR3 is TGTGCCAGCAGCTTAGGGCCCTCAGGTACGCAGTATTTT.

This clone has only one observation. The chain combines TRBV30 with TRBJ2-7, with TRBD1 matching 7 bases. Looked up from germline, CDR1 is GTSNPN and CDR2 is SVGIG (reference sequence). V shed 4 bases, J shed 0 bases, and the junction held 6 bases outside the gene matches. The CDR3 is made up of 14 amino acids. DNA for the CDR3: TGTGCCTGGACTCCGGGACAGCTCTCCTACGAGCAGTACTTC. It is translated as CAWTPGQLSYEQYF.

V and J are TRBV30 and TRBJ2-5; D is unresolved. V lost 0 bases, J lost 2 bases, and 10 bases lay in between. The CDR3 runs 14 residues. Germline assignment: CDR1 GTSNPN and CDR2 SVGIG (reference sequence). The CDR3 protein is CAWSVSLSQETQYF. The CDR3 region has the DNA TGTGCCTGGAGTGTTAGCCTATCTCAAGAGACCCAGTACTTC.

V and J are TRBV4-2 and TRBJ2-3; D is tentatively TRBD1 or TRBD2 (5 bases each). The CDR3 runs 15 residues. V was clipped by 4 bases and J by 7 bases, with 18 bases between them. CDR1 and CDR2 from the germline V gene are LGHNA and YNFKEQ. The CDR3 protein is CASSPGGEGHHTQYF. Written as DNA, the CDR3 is TGTGCCAGCAGCCCTGGGGGTGAAGGGCACCATACGCAGTATTTT.

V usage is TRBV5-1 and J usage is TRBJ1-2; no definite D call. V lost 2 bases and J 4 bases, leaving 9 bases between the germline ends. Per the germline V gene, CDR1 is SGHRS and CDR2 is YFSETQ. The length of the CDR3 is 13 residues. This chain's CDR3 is CASSLTALYGYTF. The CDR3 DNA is TGCGCCAGCAGCTTAACAGCCCTCTATGGCTACACCTTC. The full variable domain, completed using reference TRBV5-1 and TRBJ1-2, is KAGVTQTPRYLIKTRGQQVTLSCSPISGHRSVSWYQQTPGQGLQFLFEYFSETQRNKGNFPGRFSGRQFSNSRSEMNVSTLELGDSALYLCASSLTALYGYTFGSGTRLTVV.